The present entry profiles one T cell receptor beta chain with its context. Its antigen is not yet known. Within one base of it there is no much larger clone, and no base qualities were kept. V and J are truncated by 6 bases and 4 bases respectively, leaving an intervening sequence of 12 bases. CDR1 and CDR2 are read off the germline V gene as SQVTM and ANQGSEA. The CDR3 goes from the cysteine to the phenylalanine over 12 residues. Of all the DNA, just the CDR3 is kept, 36 bases in frame from base 1. The sample was run on an Illumina HiSeq 1500. The raw public reads went through TCRdb reprocessing: fastp at Q25, MiXCR clone calling, in-frame beta chains kept. All rows with the same CDR3 protein become a single entry with the most common DNA and genes. The sample table shows approximately 320,000 distinct CDR3 sequences, and approximately 9.5% are seen once. The leading ten clones occupy around 4.5% of the sample.

The sample originates from a study of T cell repertoires in cytomegalovirus infection (dated by TCRdb to about 2019). In the study overall: Donor HLA type was relevant to the analysis, as public TCR beta signatures indicated carriage of CMV infection together with the matching HLA type.

Overall study results and their limits: The ex vivo response was dominated by HLA-C-restricted CMV-specific TCR beta clonotypes, which also provided the single most frequent clonotype in two of eight donors. In both this cohort and an independent roughly 330-donor cohort, the cumulative frequency of public TCR beta family members distinguished carriers of CMV infection plus the relevant HLA type.

Source material: PBMCs. The TCR comes from a human donor in good health (CMV status not recorded). Some clones in this sample may be carry-over from other donors' samples. The chain employs TRBV29-1 and TRBJ1-1, with the D segment identity uncertain. The CDR3 corresponds to CSVTVSGTEAFF. The DNA sequence reads TGCAGCGTGACCGTAAGCGGCACTGAAGCTTTCTTT.